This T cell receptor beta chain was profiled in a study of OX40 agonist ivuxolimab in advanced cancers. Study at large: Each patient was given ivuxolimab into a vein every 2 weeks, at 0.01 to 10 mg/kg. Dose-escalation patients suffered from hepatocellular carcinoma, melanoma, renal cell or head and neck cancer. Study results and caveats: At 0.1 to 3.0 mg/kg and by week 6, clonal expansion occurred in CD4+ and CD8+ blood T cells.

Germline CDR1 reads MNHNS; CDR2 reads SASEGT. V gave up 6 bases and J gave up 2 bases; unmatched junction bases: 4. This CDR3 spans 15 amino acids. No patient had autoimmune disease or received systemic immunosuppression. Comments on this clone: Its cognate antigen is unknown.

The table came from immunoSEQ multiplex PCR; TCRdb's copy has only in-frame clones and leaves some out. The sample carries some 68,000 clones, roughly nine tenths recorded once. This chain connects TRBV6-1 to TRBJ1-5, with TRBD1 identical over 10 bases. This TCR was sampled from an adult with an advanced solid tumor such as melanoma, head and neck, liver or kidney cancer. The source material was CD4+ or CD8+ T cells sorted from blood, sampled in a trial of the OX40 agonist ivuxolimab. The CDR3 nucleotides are TGTGCCAGCAGAAGGGGGACAGGGGGCAATCAGCCCCAGCATTTT. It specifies CASRRGTGGNQPQHF.